This T cell receptor (beta chain) originates from a study of naive and memory T cell subsets. This CDR3 comprises 17 residues. Trimming took 6 bases from V and 0 from J; bases not matched to a gene: 10. The germline CDR1 and CDR2 sequences are MNHEY and SVGAGI. The SP2 primer and nested alpha and beta constant region primers amplified ligated cDNA in four rounds. Blood and skin TCR RNA was reverse transcribed with alpha and beta constant primers. In TCRdb, the UMI-ligation and nested PCR reads were re-called with MiXCR into one record per CDR3 protein. This table has over 20,000 distinct CDR3 sequences, over 4% appearing once. This clonotype was observed many times. Its target is unknown. Study-wide results and limits: TCR transcript changes with activation or differentiation may affect this RNA method.

A UMI-containing oligonucleotide was joined by 3' ligation to the TCR cDNA template. Whole blood, approximately 2.3 ml, came from adult healthy volunteers. Reverse transcription used DNase-treated unsorted total RNA, aiming for about 1 to 1000 ng. The chain carries TRBV6-5 and TRBJ2-2; TRBD1 matches 7 bases. The sequenced sample consisted of blood. The TCR was taken from an adult in good health. The CDR3 nucleotides read TGTGCCAGCAGCTCCATTAGGGGGCCTCCGAACACCGGGGAGCTGTTTTTT. It yields the protein CASSSIRGPPNTGELFF.